This record looks at one TCR beta chain sequence and its context. Its antigen target is currently unknown. The sample holds no much larger clone one base away, and base qualities are not on file. These data originate in a study of regulatory T cells in long-lasting Graves disease (dated by TCRdb to the early 2020s). About the study as a whole: Persistent Graves' disease meant more than 5 years of antithyroid drug treatment with TSH receptor autoantibodies that stayed positive. Patients with persistent Graves' disease were compared with patients with newly diagnosed Graves' disease using TCR sequencing and RNA sequencing of peripheral blood. The study took place in China and was registered as a clinical trial. A total of around 35 samples underwent TCR sequencing, from roughly 13 patients with persistent Graves' disease and 20 or so patients with newly diagnosed Graves' disease. Antithyroid drugs had been taken for 8.5 to 13 years on average by persistent Graves' disease patients in the clinical cohort. What the work shows at the level of the full study, not this receptor alone: Persistent disease showed preferential use of TRBV28, TRBJ1-2 and TRBJ2-5, whereas newly diagnosed disease favored TRBV20-1 and TRBJ2-1. Persistent Graves' disease patients showed lower TCR Shannon entropy and fewer highly expanded clones than newly diagnosed patients, suggesting clonal expansion. The authors noted that the small sample size was a limitation that may lower accuracy. A larger number of public clonotypes was shared among persistent patients (over 2,500) than among newly diagnosed patients (around 880). Only the TCR beta chain was sequenced and analyzed. Only peripheral blood was studied, because thyroid tissue, the primary lesion, was inaccessible.

The library was prepared using multiplex PCR. The sequencer was an Illumina HiSeq 4000. To build TCR beta libraries, CDR3 regions were amplified by Arm-PCR using iRepertoire HTBI primers. Gel purification was performed on PCR products prior to sequencing. Per the authors' processing: Across samples, around 58 TRBV and 15 or so TRBJ segments were identified and used for gene usage analysis of CDR3 amino acid clonotypes. Filtered high-quality paired reads were merged into contigs using COPE and FqMerger. BLAST was used to align contigs to IMGT TRBV, TRBD and TRBJ reference genes, with CDR3 defined following IMGT. Any clonotype with a frequency above 0.1% was classified as a highly expanded clone. Repertoire diversity was measured by Shannon entropy, and V-J evenness by the Gini coefficient. Public clonotypes were defined as clonotypes shared by more than one individual. TCRdb ran its own pipeline on the public reads, namely fastp trimming at Q25 and MiXCR clone calling, and kept in-frame beta chains. For every CDR3 protein sequence, its rows merge into one entry that carries the most common genes and DNA. Clone size and V and J calls follow TCRdb, not the original study. The sample profile shows roughly 360,000 distinct CDR3 sequences; 20% to 25% of them were found once. The ten largest clonotypes hold 28% of the sample.

Trimming removed 5 bases from V and 7 bases from J, leaving 11 bases between the germline ends. Its CDR3 holds 13 amino acids, cysteine through phenylalanine. The entry retains the CDR3 DNA only, 39 bases that are in frame from base 1. From the germline V gene, CDR1 is SGHDN and CDR2 is FVKESK. The time point label of this sample denotes: persistent/refractory GD, antithyroid drugs over 5 years with positive TRAb. RNA was extracted from PBMCs in TRIzol for both TCR sequencing and RNA sequencing. The diagnosis of Graves' disease was made according to American Thyroid Association guidelines. Patients for the study were recruited at an endocrinology department in Xi'an, China. Each patient gave about 10 milliliters of peripheral blood, collected in an EDTA anticoagulant tube. Ficoll Paque Plus density gradient separation was used to isolate PBMCs, and no additional T cell sorting was done. An Agilent 2100 Bioanalyzer and agarose gel were used to assess RNA quality, and a NanoDrop 2000 was used to measure RNA concentration.

Specimen: peripheral blood mononuclear cells (PBMCs), collected when the disease was refractory, from a patient treated with antithyroid drugs. This TCR came from a woman aged 40-49 years with Graves disease. Donor details come from another sample of the same person, matched by shared clones. The rearrangement joined TRBV14 to TRBJ1-4, with no confidently assigned D gene. The CDR3 region has the sequence CASSIIWGEKLFF. The nucleotide sequence is TGTGCCAGCAGCATCATCTGGGGTGAAAAACTGTTTTTT.